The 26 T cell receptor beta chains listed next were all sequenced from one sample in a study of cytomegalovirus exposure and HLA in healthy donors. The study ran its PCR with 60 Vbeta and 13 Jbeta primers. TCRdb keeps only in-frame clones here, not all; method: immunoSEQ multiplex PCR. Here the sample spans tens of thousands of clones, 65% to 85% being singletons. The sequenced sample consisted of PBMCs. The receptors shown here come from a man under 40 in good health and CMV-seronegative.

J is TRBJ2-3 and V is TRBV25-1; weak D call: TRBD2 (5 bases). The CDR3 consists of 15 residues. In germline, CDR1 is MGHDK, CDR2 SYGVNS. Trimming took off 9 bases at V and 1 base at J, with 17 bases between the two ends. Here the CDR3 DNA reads TGTGCCAGTCATGGGAGCATGGCTGGCACAGATACGCAGTATTTT. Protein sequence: CASHGSMAGTDTQYF.

The CDR3 DNA reads as TGTGCCAGCAGTTACGGCAGGGGGGTAGATACGCAGTATTTT. Protein: CASSYGRGVDTQYF. The V call is TRBV6-5, the J call TRBJ2-3, with D perhaps matching TRBD1 (7 bases). V shed 2 bases and J shed 5 bases, with 11 bases lying between them. This CDR3 contains 14 residues. Germline CDR1 reads MNHEY; CDR2 reads SVGAGI.

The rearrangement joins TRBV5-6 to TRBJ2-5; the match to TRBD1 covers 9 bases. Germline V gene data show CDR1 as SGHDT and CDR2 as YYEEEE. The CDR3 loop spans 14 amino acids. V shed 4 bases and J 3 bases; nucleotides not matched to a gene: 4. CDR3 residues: CASSNRQGEETQYF. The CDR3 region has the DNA TGTGCCAGCAGCAACAGACAGGGGGAAGAGACCCAGTACTTC.

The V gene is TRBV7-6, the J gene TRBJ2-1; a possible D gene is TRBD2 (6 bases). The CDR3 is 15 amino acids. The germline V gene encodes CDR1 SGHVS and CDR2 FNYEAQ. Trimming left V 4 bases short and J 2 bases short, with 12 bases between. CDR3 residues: CASSYTTGAYNEQFF. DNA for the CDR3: TGTGCCAGCAGCTATACAACGGGGGCCTACAATGAGCAGTTCTTC.

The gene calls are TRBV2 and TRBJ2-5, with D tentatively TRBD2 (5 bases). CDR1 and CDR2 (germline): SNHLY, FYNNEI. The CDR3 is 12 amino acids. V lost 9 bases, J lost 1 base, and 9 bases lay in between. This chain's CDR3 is CASGSSQETQYF. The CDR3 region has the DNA TGTGCCAGTGGGAGTAGCCAAGAGACCCAGTACTTC.

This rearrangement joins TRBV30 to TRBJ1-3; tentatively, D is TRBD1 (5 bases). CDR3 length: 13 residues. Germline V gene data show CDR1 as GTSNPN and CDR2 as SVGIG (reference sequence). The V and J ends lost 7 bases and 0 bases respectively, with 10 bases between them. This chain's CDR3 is CASQTASGNTIYF. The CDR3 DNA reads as TGTGCCTCGCAGACAGCCTCTGGAAACACCATATATTTT.

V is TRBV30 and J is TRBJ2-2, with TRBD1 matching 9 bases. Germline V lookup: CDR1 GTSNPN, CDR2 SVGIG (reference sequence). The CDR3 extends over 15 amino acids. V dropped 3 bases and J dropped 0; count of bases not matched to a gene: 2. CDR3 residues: CAWRTGGTNTGELFF. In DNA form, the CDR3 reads TGTGCCTGGAGGACAGGGGGAACGAACACCGGGGAGCTGTTTTTT.

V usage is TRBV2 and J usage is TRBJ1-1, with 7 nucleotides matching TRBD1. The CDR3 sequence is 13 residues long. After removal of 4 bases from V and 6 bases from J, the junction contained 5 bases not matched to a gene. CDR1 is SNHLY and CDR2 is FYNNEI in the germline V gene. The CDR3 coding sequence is TGTGCCAGCAGTGTCCAGGGGGTGTCTGAAGCTTTCTTT. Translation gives CASSVQGVSEAFF.

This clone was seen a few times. The CDR3 here is CASSLSGTEAFF. The CDR3 coding sequence is TGTGCCAGCAGTTTATCCGGGACAGAAGCTTTCTTT. This chain uses TRBV28 with TRBJ1-1, with D possibly TRBD1 on 6 matching bases. The V end was cut by 1 base, the J end by 8 bases, with 8 bases between. Germline loops: CDR1 MDHEN, CDR2 SYDVKM. The CDR3 has 12 residues.

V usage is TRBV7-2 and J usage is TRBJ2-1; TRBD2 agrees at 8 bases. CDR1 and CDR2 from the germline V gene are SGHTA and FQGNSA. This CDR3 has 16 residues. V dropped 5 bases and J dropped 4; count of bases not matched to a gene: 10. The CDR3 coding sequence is TGTGCCAGCAGCCCGGGGGCTAGCGGGTCTTACAATGAGCAGTTCTTC. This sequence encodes CASSPGASGSYNEQFF.

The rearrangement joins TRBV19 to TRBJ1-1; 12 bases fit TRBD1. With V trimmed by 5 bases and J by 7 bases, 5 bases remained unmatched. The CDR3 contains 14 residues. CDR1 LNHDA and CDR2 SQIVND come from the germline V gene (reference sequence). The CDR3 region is CASSSGQGAHEAFF. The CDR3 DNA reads TGTGCCAGTAGTTCGGGACAGGGGGCCCATGAAGCTTTCTTT.

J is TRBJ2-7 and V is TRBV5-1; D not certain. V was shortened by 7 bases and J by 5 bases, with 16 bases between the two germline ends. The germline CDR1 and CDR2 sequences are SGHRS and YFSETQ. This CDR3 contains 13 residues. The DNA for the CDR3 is TGCGCCAGCCACCCAGGTCCCCAGGACGAGCAGTACTTC. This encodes CASHPGPQDEQYF. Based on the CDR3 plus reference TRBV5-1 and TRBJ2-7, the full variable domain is KAGVTQTPRYLIKTRGQQVTLSCSPISGHRSVSWYQQTPGQGLQFLFEYFSETQRNKGNFPGRFSGRQFSNSRSEMNVSTLELGDSALYLCASHPGPQDEQYFGPGTRLTVT.

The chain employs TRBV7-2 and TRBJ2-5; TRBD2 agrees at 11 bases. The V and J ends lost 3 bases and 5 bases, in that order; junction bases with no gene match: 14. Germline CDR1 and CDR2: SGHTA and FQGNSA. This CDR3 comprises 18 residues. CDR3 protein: CASSFGRASGGPLETQYF. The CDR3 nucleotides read TGTGCCAGCAGCTTTGGTCGCGCTAGCGGGGGGCCCCTCGAGACCCAGTACTTC.

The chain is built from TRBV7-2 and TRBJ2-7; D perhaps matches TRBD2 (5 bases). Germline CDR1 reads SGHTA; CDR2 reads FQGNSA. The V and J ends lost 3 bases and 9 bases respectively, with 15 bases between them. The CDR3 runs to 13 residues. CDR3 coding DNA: TGTGCCAGCAGCTTCAGCGCGGAAGGAGGGCAGTACTTC. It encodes CASSFSAEGGQYF.

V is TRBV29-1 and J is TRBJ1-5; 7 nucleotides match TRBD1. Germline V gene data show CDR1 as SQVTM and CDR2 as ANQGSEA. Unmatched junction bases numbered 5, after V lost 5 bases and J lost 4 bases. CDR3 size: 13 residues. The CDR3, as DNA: TGCAGCGTTCAACTACAGGGGAATCAGCCCCAGCATTTT. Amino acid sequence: CSVQLQGNQPQHF.

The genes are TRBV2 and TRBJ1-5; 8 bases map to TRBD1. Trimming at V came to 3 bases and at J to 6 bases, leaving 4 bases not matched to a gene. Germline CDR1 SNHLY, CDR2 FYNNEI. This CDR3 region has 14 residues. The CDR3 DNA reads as TGTGCCAGCAGTGAGGACAGGGTCCCTCAGCCCCAGCATTTT. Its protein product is CASSEDRVPQPQHF.

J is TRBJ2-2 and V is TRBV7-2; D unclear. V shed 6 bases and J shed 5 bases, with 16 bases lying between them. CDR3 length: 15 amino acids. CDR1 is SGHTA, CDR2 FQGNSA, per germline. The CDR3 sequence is CASSPDNLATGELFF. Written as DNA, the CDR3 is TGTGCCAGCAGTCCCGACAACCTGGCGACCGGGGAGCTGTTTTTT.

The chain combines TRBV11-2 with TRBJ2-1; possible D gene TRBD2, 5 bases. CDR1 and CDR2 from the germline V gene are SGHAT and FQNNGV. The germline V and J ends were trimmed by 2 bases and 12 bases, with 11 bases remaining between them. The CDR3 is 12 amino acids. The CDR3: CASSLYGIVQFF. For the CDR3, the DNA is TGTGCCAGCAGCTTATACGGGATCGTGCAGTTCTTC.

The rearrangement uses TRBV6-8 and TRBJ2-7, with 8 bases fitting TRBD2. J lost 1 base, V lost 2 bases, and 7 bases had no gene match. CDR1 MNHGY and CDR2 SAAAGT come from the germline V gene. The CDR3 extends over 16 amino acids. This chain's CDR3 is CASSYRGTSGSYEQYF. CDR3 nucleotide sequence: TGTGCCAGCAGTTACAGGGGGACTAGTGGGTCCTACGAGCAGTACTTC.

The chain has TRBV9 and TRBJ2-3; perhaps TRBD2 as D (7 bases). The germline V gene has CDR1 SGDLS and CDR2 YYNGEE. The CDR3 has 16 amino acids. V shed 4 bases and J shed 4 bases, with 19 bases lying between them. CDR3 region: CASSPGDGGPPDTQYF. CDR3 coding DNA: TGTGCCAGCAGCCCGGGGGACGGGGGGCCGCCAGATACGCAGTATTTT.

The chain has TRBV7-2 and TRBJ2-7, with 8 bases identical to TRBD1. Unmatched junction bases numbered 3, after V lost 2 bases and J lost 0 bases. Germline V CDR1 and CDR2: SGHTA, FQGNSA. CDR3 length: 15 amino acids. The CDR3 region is CASSLFGTGSYEQYF. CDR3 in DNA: TGTGCCAGCAGCTTATTTGGGACAGGCTCCTACGAGCAGTACTTC.

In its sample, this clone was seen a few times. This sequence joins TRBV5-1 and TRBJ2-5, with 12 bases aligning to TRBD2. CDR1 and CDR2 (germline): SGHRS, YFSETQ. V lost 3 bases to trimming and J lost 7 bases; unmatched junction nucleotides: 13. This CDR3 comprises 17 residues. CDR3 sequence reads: CASSSSGTSGRGGTQYF. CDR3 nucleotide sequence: TGCGCCAGCAGCTCCTCCGGGACTAGCGGGCGGGGCGGGACCCAGTACTTC.

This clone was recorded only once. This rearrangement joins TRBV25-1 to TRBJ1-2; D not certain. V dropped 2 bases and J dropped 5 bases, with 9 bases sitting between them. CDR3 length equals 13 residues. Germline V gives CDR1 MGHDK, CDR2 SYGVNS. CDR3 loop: CASSEMEGYGYTF. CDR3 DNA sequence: TGTGCCAGCAGTGAAATGGAGGGATATGGCTACACCTTC.

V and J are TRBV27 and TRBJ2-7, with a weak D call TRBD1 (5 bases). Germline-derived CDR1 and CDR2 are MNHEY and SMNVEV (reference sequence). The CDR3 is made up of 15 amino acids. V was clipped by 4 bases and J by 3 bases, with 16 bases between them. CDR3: CASSSPGTGHYEQYF. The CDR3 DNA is TGTGCCAGCAGTTCACCCGGTACAGGTCACTACGAGCAGTACTTC.

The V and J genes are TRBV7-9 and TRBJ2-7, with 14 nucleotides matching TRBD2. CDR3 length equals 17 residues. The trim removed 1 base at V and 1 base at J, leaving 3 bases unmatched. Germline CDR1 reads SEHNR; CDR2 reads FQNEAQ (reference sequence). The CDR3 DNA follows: TGTGCCAGCAGCTTAGGACTAGCGGGGGGGCAGTCCTACGAGCAGTACTTC. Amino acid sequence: CASSLGLAGGQSYEQYF. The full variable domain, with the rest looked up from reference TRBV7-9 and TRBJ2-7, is DTGVSQNPRHKITKRGQNVTFRCDPISEHNRLYWYRQTLGQGPEFLTYFQNEAQLEKSRLLSDRFSAERPKGSFSTLEIQRTEQGDSAMYLCASSLGLAGGQSYEQYFGPGTRLTVT.

The CDR3 DNA sequence: TGTGCCATCAGTGGGAGTGGCGATGAGCAGTTCTTC. Translated: CAISGSGDEQFF. V and J are TRBV10-3 and TRBJ2-1; D ambiguous. The CDR3 has 12 residues. V was clipped by 4 bases and J by 8 bases, with 9 bases between them. CDR1 ENHRY and CDR2 SYGVKD come from the germline V gene.